These 14 T cell receptor beta chains share one sample of origin, sequenced in a study of cytomegalovirus exposure and HLA in healthy donors. Data came from immunoSEQ multiplex PCR; TCRdb stores just in-frame clones and leaves some out. The sample has some 49,000 clones; roughly 94% are singletons. What was sequenced was PBMCs. The receptors shown here come from a woman aged 18-29 years in good health and CMV-seropositive.

The V call is TRBV28, the J call TRBJ1-1; tentatively, D is TRBD1 (6 bases). The germline V and J ends were trimmed by 5 bases and 3 bases, with 19 bases remaining between them. The CDR3 runs 16 residues. Germline V gene data show CDR1 as MDHEN and CDR2 as SYDVKM. The CDR3 is CASSTSGGAGDTEAFF. CDR3 nucleotide sequence: TGTGCCAGCAGTACCTCGGGGGGCGCAGGGGACACTGAAGCTTTCTTT.

This chain uses TRBV5-4 with TRBJ2-1; TRBD1 aligns across 8 bases. CDR1 is SGHNT and CDR2 is YYREEE in the germline V gene (reference sequence). This CDR3 region has 16 residues. J gave up 8 bases and V 5 bases, and 15 bases lay outside the gene matches. As DNA, the CDR3 is TGTGCCAGCAGTTCAGACGCAGGGGGCGCTTTCCATGAGCAGTTCTTC. It encodes CASSSDAGGAFHEQFF.

This rearrangement joins TRBV29-1 to TRBJ2-1; perhaps TRBD1 as D (5 bases). The CDR3 is made up of 13 amino acids. The germline gives CDR1 SQVTM, CDR2 ANQGSEA. Trimming removed 6 bases at V and 4 bases at J, with 13 bases between. CDR3 coding DNA: TGCAGCGTCCTGGGCACAGGTTACAATGAGCAGTTCTTC. As protein: CSVLGTGYNEQFF.

The chain joins TRBV19 to TRBJ2-6; maybe TRBD1 (6 bases). Between the trimmed V and J ends, which lost 0 bases and 2 bases, there was a span of 8 bases. Per germline, CDR1 LNHDA and CDR2 SQIVND (reference sequence). The CDR3 covers 16 residues. The CDR3 spells CASSIDRGTGANVLTF. In DNA, the CDR3 is TGTGCCAGTAGTATAGATAGGGGGACTGGGGCCAACGTCCTGACTTTC.

This chain joins TRBV30 and TRBJ1-3; no clear D. Germline V gene lookup returns CDR1 GTSNPN and CDR2 SVGIG (reference sequence). With 2 bases removed from V and 0 bases from J, the gap between germline ends came to 14 bases. The CDR3 runs 16 residues. The CDR3 sequence: CAWSTLTIRSGNTIYF. The CDR3 nucleotides are TGTGCCTGGAGTACCTTGACAATTCGCTCTGGAAACACCATATATTTT. The full variable domain, its missing parts supplied by reference TRBV30 and TRBJ1-3, is SQTIHQWPATLVQPVGSPLSLECTVEGTSNPNLYWYRQAAGRGLQLLFYSVGIGQISSEVPQNLSASRPQDRQFILSSKKLLLSDSGFYLCAWSTLTIRSGNTIYFGEGSWLTVV.

The V and J genes are TRBV4-1 and TRBJ2-7, with TRBD2 as a possible D gene (5 bases). Trimming took off 6 bases at V and 2 bases at J, with 14 bases between the two ends. This CDR3 comprises 14 residues. Germline V CDR1 and CDR2: MGHRA, YSYEKL. CDR3 amino acids: CASSFQDFAYEQYF. CDR3 coding DNA: TGCGCCAGCAGTTTTCAGGACTTTGCCTACGAGCAGTACTTC.

V and J are TRBV19 and TRBJ1-2; 9 positions agree with TRBD1. The germline V gene encodes CDR1 LNHDA and CDR2 SQIVND (reference sequence). The CDR3 consists of 13 residues. V shed 6 bases and J 3 bases; nucleotides not matched to a gene: 2. Here the CDR3 DNA reads TGTGCCAGTAGGTGGGACAGGGACTATGGCTACACCTTC. This gives the protein CASRWDRDYGYTF.

About this clone itself: One end of the junction is discordant with germline, which a read error may explain. The V gene is TRBV5-5, the J gene TRBJ2-7; 7 nucleotides line up with TRBD2. The CDR3 runs to 12 residues. Germline CDR1 is SGHKS and CDR2 is YYEKEE (reference sequence). The CDR3 spells CASSPGGGYTNF. CDR3 DNA sequence: TGTGCCAGCAGCCCGGGCGGGGGATATACGAACTTC.

The genes are TRBV19 and TRBJ2-1; 11 positions match TRBD2. The CDR3 spans 14 residues. Germline CDR1 LNHDA, CDR2 SQIVND (reference sequence). V was clipped by 5 bases and J by 8 bases; unmatched bases: 5. The CDR3: CASSSGLAGYEQFF. The DNA for the CDR3 is TGTGCCAGTAGTTCCGGACTAGCGGGTTATGAGCAGTTCTTC.

The V call is TRBV7-2, the J call TRBJ1-4, with D unclear. Trimming pared 5 bases from V and 4 bases from J, leaving 11 bases between. The germline V gene has CDR1 SGHTA and CDR2 FQGNSA. The CDR3 runs 14 residues. The CDR3 nucleotides read TGTGCCAGCAGCCCCCGGAGTTTTAATGAAAAACTGTTTTTT. Its protein is CASSPRSFNEKLFF.

The rearrangement uses TRBV30 and TRBJ1-5; 10 bases match TRBD1. Germline assignment: CDR1 GTSNPN and CDR2 SVGIG (reference sequence). J lost 7 bases, V lost 3 bases, and 9 bases had no gene match. There are 15 residues in the CDR3. CDR3 nucleotides: TGTGCCTGGAGCCAAGACAGGGGGCGAGGGCAGCCCCAGCATTTT. It specifies CAWSQDRGRGQPQHF.

V gene TRBV29-1 combines with J gene TRBJ2-2; TRBD1 matches at 7 bases. This CDR3 has 14 residues. The germline V gene encodes CDR1 SQVTM and CDR2 ANQGSEA. Trimming removed 6 bases from V and 6 bases from J; junction bases left unmatched: 10. CDR3 sequence: CSVGDRATPGELFF. For the CDR3, the DNA is TGCAGCGTGGGGGACAGAGCCACCCCCGGGGAGCTGTTTTTT.

The chain couples TRBV28 to TRBJ1-5; 10 bases fit TRBD1. With 6 bases clipped from V and 3 bases from J, the junction kept 17 bases outside the gene matches. The CDR3 sequence is 19 residues long. Germline V lookup: CDR1 MDHEN, CDR2 SYDVKM. In nucleotides, the CDR3 is TGTGCCAGCAGGGACCCCGGGACAGGGGCATCTGGGAACAATCAGCCCCAGCATTTT. Its protein product is CASRDPGTGASGNNQPQHF.

J is TRBJ2-7 and V is TRBV5-1, with TRBD1 matching 9 bases. CDR3 size: 14 residues. V was clipped by 4 bases and J by 2 bases; unmatched bases: 4. Germline V gene sequence: CDR1 SGHRS, CDR2 YFSETQ. CDR3 DNA sequence: TGCGCCAGCAGCGTCGGGACAGGGACCTACGAGCAGTACTTC. It yields the protein CASSVGTGTYEQYF.